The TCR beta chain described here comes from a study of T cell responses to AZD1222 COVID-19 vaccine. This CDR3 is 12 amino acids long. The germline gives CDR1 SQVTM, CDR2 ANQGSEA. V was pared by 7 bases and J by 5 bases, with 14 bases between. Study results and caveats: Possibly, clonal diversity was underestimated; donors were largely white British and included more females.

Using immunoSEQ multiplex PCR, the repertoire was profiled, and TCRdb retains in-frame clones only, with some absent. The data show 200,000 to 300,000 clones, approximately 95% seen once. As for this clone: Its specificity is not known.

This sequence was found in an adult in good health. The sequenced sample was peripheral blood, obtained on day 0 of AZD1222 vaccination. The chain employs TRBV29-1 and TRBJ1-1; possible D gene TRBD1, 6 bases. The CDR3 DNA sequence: TGCAGCGCATCGACAGGCGGGACTGAAGCTTTCTTT. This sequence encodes CSASTGGTEAFF.